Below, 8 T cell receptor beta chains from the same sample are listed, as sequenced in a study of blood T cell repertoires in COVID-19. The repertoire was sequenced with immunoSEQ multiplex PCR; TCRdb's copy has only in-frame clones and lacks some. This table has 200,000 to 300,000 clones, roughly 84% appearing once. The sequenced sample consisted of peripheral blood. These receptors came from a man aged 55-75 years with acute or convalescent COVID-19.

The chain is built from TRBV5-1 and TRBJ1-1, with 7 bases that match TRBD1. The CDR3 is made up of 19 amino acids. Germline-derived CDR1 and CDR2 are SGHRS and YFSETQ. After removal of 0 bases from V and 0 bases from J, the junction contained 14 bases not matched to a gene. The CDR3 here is CASSLDVAGGNPMNTEAFF. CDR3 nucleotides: TGCGCCAGCAGCTTGGATGTGGCAGGGGGAAACCCTATGAACACTGAAGCTTTCTTT.

CDR3 loop: CASGPRGGETQYF. The CDR3 DNA follows: TGTGCCAGCGGCCCCCGAGGAGGAGAGACCCAGTACTTC. V gene TRBV12-3 or TRBV12-4 combines with J gene TRBJ2-5; weak D call: TRBD2 (5 bases). With 8 bases removed from V and 4 bases from J, the gap between germline ends came to 14 bases. The CDR3 is 13 residues long.

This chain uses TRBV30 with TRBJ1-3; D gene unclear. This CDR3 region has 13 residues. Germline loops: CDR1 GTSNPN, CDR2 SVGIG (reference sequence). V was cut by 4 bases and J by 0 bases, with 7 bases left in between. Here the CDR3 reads CAWTTDSGNTIYF. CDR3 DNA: TGTGCCTGGACGACTGACTCTGGAAACACCATATATTTT.

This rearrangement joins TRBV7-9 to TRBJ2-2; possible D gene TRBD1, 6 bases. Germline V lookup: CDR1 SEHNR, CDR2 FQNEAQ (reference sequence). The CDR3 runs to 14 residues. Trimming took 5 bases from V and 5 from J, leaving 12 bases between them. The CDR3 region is CASSPQGNTGELFF. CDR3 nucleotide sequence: TGTGCCAGCAGCCCGCAGGGGAATACCGGGGAGCTGTTTTTT.

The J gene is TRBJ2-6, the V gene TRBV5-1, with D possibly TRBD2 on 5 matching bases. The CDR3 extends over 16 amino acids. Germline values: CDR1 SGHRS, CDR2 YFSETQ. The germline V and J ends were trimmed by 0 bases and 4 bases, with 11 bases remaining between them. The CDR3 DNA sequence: TGCGCCAGCAGCTTGGGAGGGTTAGAGGGGGCCAACGTCCTGACTTTC. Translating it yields CASSLGGLEGANVLTF.

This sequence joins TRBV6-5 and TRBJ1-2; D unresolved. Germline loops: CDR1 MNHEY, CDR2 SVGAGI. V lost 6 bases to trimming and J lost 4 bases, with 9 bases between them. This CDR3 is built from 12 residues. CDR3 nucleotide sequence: TGTGCCAGCAGCTCGGGAGTCTATGGCTACACCTTC. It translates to CASSSGVYGYTF.

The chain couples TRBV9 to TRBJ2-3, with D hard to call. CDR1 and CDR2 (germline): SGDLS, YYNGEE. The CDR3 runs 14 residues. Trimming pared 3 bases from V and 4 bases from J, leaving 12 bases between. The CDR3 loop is CASSESVLADTQYF. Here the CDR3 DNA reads TGTGCCAGCAGCGAGAGCGTTTTGGCAGATACGCAGTATTTT. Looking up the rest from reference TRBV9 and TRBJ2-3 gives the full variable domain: DSGVTQTPKHLITATGQRVTLRCSPRSGDLSVYWYQQSLDQGLQFLIQYYNGEERAKGNILERFSAQQFPDLHSELNLSSLELGDSALYFCASSESVLADTQYFGPGTRLTVL.

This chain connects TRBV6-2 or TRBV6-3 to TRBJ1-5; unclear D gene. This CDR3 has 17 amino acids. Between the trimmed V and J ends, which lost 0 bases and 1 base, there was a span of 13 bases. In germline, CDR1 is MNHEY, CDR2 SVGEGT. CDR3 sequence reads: CASSYSMRESSNQPQHF. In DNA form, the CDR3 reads TGTGCCAGCAGTTACTCGATGCGGGAGTCGAGCAATCAGCCCCAGCATTTT.